These 2 T cell receptor beta chains came from one sample sequenced in a study of T cell responses to AZD1222 COVID-19 vaccine. Generated by immunoSEQ multiplex PCR, the TCRdb table keeps only in-frame clones and is missing some. The data contain about 180,000 clones, approximately 92% of them seen just once; the ten biggest clones take up more than 0.85%. The sample here was peripheral blood, taken 28 days after the second dose of the MenACWY control vaccine. The receptors stem from an adult who received the MenACWY meningococcal vaccine as a control.

This sequence joins TRBV7-8 and TRBJ2-3, with 8 positions matching TRBD1. CDR3 length equals 14 residues. J gave up 3 bases and V 3 bases, and 2 bases lay outside the gene matches. Germline V CDR1 and CDR2: SGHVS, FQNEAQ. CDR3 amino acids: CASSFRTGTDTQYF. The CDR3 nucleotides are TGTGCCAGCAGCTTCCGGACAGGGACAGATACGCAGTATTTT. The full variable domain, with the rest looked up from reference TRBV7-8 and TRBJ2-3, is GAGVSQSPRYKVAKRGQDVALRCDPISGHVSLFWYQQALGQGPEFLTYFQNEAQLDKSGLPSDRFFAERPEGSVSTLKIQRTQQEDSAVYLCASSFRTGTDTQYFGPGTRLTVL.

In its sample, this clone was seen once. The chain uses TRBV19 and TRBJ1-1; 7 positions agree with TRBD1. From germline, CDR1 is LNHDA and CDR2 SQIVND (reference sequence). V trimming: 1 base; J trimming: 0 bases; junction bases outside the gene matches: 2. CDR3 length equals 15 residues. CDR3 sequence (DNA): TGTGCCAGTAGTATAGGGCAGGGGGTGAACACTGAAGCTTTCTTT. It specifies CASSIGQGVNTEAFF.